This entry lists 24 T cell receptor beta chains sequenced from one sample in a study of regulatory T cells in long-lasting Graves disease. Time point indicated: newly diagnosed GD, antithyroid drugs for less than 3 months. PBMC RNA was the source of the TCR library. TCR beta libraries were built with iRepertoire HTBI primers and Arm-PCR of CDR3 regions. TCRdb re-called the multiplex PCR reads through MiXCR, storing one row per CDR3 protein. The data contain a few hundred thousand distinct CDR3 sequences, around 18% of them singletons. This same sample was also part of a study on T cells in Graves' hyperthyroidism and ophthalmopathy.

This specimen was peripheral blood mononuclear cells (PBMCs), taken at new diagnosis, from a patient treated with antithyroid drugs. The receptor source for this set is a woman in her 30s with Graves disease.

With regard to this clonotype: This may be a read error, as it is one base from a much larger clone. V usage is TRBV29-1 and J usage is TRBJ2-4; 7 positions agree with TRBD2. The J segment lost 7 bases and the V segment lost 7 bases, leaving 7 bases of the junction unmatched. The CDR3 is made up of 12 amino acids. Germline values: CDR1 SQVTM, CDR2 ANQGSEA. CDR3 nucleotides: TGCAGCGGGGAGGGGAGGGAGAACATTCAGTACTTC. It is translated as CSGEGRENIQYF.

Regarding this clonotype: This clone may be a read error of a much larger clone one base away. The chain is built from TRBV27 and TRBJ2-5; D is uncertain. The CDR3 consists of 12 residues. Germline V lookup: CDR1 MNHEY, CDR2 SMNVEV (reference sequence). CDR3 sequence reads: CASSYPQGTQYF. The CDR3 coding sequence is TGTGCCAGCAGTTATCCCCAAGGGACCCAGTACTTC.

The table lists this clonotype with many counts. The J gene is TRBJ2-2, the V gene TRBV5-4; perhaps TRBD2 as D (7 bases). The germline V and J ends were trimmed by 6 bases and 7 bases, with 19 bases remaining between them. The germline V gene has CDR1 SGHNT and CDR2 YYREEE (reference sequence). The CDR3 runs 15 residues. The CDR3, as DNA: TGTGCCAGCATCCCCACCGGGGGGCAGGGCGGGGAGCTGTTTTTT. It yields the protein CASIPTGGQGGELFF. The full variable domain, in which reference TRBV5-4 and TRBJ2-2 provide the parts outside the CDR3, is ETGVTQSPTHLIKTRGQQVTLRCSSQSGHNTVSWYQQALGQGPQFIFQYYREEENGRGNFPPRFSGLQFPNYSSELNVNALELDDSALYLCASIPTGGQGGELFFGEGSRLTVL.

Points on this clonotype: Lacking the conserved final phenylalanine or tryptophan, this CDR3 likely reflects a read error. The rearrangement links TRBV7-9 to TRBJ1-5; D uncertain. The CDR3 is made up of 13 amino acids. The germline gives CDR1 SEHNR, CDR2 FQNEAQ (reference sequence). Trimming shortened V by 5 bases and J by 4 bases, and 9 bases separated the two germline ends. The CDR3 coding sequence is TGTGCCAGCAGCGAAGGGTGGAATCAGCCCCAGCATTCT. It codes for CASSEGWNQPQHS.

This clonotype was found many times. The rearrangement uses TRBV7-9 and TRBJ2-7, with 10 bases matching TRBD1. J lost 1 base, V lost 6 bases, and 12 bases had no gene match. This CDR3 region has 17 residues. The germline CDR1 and CDR2 sequences are SEHNR and FQNEAQ (reference sequence). This chain's CDR3 is CASSSGTGALLSYEQYF. DNA of the CDR3: TGTGCCAGCAGTTCCGGGACAGGGGCCTTACTATCCTACGAGCAGTACTTC.

The V and J genes are TRBV7-9 and TRBJ1-2, with 9 positions matching TRBD1. Per germline, CDR1 SEHNR and CDR2 FQNEAQ (reference sequence). This CDR3 is 12 amino acids long. The V segment lost 6 bases and the J segment 8 bases; nucleotides outside the gene matches: 4. The CDR3 DNA sequence: TGTGCCAGCAGTAGGGACAGGGAGGGCTACACCTTC. This encodes CASSRDREGYTF.

The rearrangement joins TRBV7-9 to TRBJ1-1, with D possibly TRBD1 on 6 matching bases. From germline, CDR1 is SEHNR and CDR2 FQNEAQ (reference sequence). V was cut by 5 bases and J by 11 bases, with 30 bases left in between. The CDR3 has 17 amino acids. The CDR3 bases are TGTGCCAGCAGCGAACTCGGGGGGGGGACACGCAAGATAGACGCTTTCTTT. This gives the protein CASSELGGGTRKIDAFF.

This clonotype was counted ten times or more. The chain has TRBV5-1 and TRBJ1-5; 7 nucleotides match TRBD1. The germline CDR1 and CDR2 sequences are SGHRS and YFSETQ. V shed 3 bases, J shed 3 bases, and the junction held 3 bases outside the gene matches. This CDR3 has 14 amino acids. CDR3 nucleotides: TGCGCCAGCAGCTCCGGGACAGCCAATCAGCCCCAGCATTTT. Translating it yields CASSSGTANQPQHF.

This clonotype was seen many times. This sequence joins TRBV5-1 and TRBJ2-7; no clear D gene. CDR3 length: 14 amino acids. Germline V gives CDR1 SGHRS, CDR2 YFSETQ. V lost 0 bases and J lost 0, with 7 bases in between. The CDR3 bases are TGCGCCAGCAGCTTGGTTCGGAACTCCTACGAGCAGTACTTC. Its protein product is CASSLVRNSYEQYF. The full variable domain, rest sourced from reference TRBV5-1 and TRBJ2-7, is KAGVTQTPRYLIKTRGQQVTLSCSPISGHRSVSWYQQTPGQGLQFLFEYFSETQRNKGNFPGRFSGRQFSNSRSEMNVSTLELGDSALYLCASSLVRNSYEQYFGPGTRLTVT.

This clonotype was counted between two and nine times. CDR3 sequence (DNA): TGTGCCAGCAGTTACGTGGGTGGGGAGACCCAGTACTTC. It encodes CASSYVGGETQYF. The V call is TRBV6-5, the J call TRBJ2-5, with D uncertain. This CDR3 contains 13 residues. Germline CDR1 is MNHEY and CDR2 is SVGAGI. Trimming cost V 2 bases and J 5 bases, with 9 bases left between them.

This clonotype has ten or more counts. J is TRBJ2-2 and V is TRBV11-2, with D uncertain. Germline loops: CDR1 SGHAT, CDR2 FQNNGV. This CDR3 is 13 amino acids long. Between the trimmed V and J ends, which lost 5 bases and 0 bases, there was a span of 4 bases. The CDR3 protein is CASSPTNTGELFF. CDR3 nucleotide sequence: TGTGCCAGCAGCCCCACGAACACCGGGGAGCTGTTTTTT.

This clonotype was recorded a few times. A read error may explain this, as a much larger clone is one base away. The J gene is TRBJ2-3, the V gene TRBV9; unclear D gene. CDR1 and CDR2 (germline): SGDLS, YYNGEE. CDR3 length: 13 amino acids. Deletions cut 4 bases from V and 6 bases from J, with 12 bases between. CDR3 in DNA: TGTGCCAGCAGCCCGAGCGTCCGTGATACGCAGTATTTT. This encodes CASSPSVRDTQYF.

As concerns this clonotype: Possible read error: a much larger clone is one base away. CDR3 residues: CASSYSRGAEEKLFF. The CDR3 DNA follows: TGTGCCAGCAGTTACTCACGGGGAGCGGAGGAAAAACTGTTTTTT. The V gene is TRBV6-5, the J gene TRBJ1-4, with D unclear. Trimming left V 0 bases short and J 8 bases short, with 13 bases between. The CDR3 has 15 amino acids. Germline-derived CDR1 and CDR2 are MNHEY and SVGAGI.

The CDR3: CASSRHTSGGYNEQFF. CDR3 in DNA: TGTGCCAGCAGCCGGCACACTAGCGGGGGATACAATGAGCAGTTCTTC. The gene calls are TRBV6-1 and TRBJ2-1, with 11 bases lining up with TRBD2. Germline values: CDR1 MNHNS, CDR2 SASEGT. The CDR3 sequence is 16 residues long. Germline trimming cut 6 bases from V and 4 bases from J; bases unmatched to any gene: 8.

This clonotype was detected many times. V gene TRBV3-1 combines with J gene TRBJ2-1; maybe TRBD2 (6 bases). This CDR3 is 17 amino acids long. Trimming took off 3 bases at V and 0 bases at J, with 15 bases between the two ends. Germline V gene lookup returns CDR1 LGHDT and CDR2 YNNKEL (reference sequence). The CDR3 DNA reads as TGTGCCAGCAGCCAGGCCCGCGGGGAGAGCTCCTACAATGAGCAGTTCTTC. Translated, it gives CASSQARGESSYNEQFF.

This clonotype was detected ten times or more. DNA for the CDR3: TGCAGTGCTACCAGAGGCTATACGCAGTATTTT. It encodes CSATRGYTQYF. This chain uses TRBV20-1 with TRBJ2-3; D not resolved. The V gene lost 4 bases and the J gene lost 7 bases, with 9 bases spanning the gap. This CDR3 is 11 amino acids long. CDR1 and CDR2 (germline): DFQATT, SNEGSKA (reference sequence).

This clonotype was counted many times. The chain couples TRBV28 to TRBJ2-2; possible D gene TRBD2, 5 bases. V was shortened by 8 bases and J by 0 bases, with 7 bases between the two germline ends. The V gene's germline CDR1 is MDHEN and CDR2 SYDVKM. The CDR3 spans 13 residues. CDR3 amino acids: CASEGANTGELFF. DNA of the CDR3: TGTGCCAGCGAGGGCGCGAACACCGGGGAGCTGTTTTTT.

This clonotype came up many times. The chain has TRBV14 and TRBJ1-6; 7 bases are a match to TRBD1. With V trimmed by 4 bases and J by 4 bases, 7 bases remained unmatched. From germline, CDR1 is SGHDN and CDR2 FVKESK. CDR3 length: 16 residues. DNA for the CDR3: TGTGCCAGCAGCCTGGGGGGACAGATGTATAATTCACCCCTCCACTTT. Translation gives CASSLGGQMYNSPLHF.

The V and J genes are TRBV12-3 or TRBV12-4 and TRBJ1-2; TRBD1 is a possible D gene (5 bases). Trimming took off 3 bases at V and 7 bases at J, with 12 bases between the two ends. This CDR3 has 13 residues. CDR3 in amino acids: CASSLWGGVGYTF. CDR3 bases: TGTGCCAGCAGTTTGTGGGGGGGGGTTGGCTACACCTTC.

In its sample, this clonotype was seen many times. CDR3 protein: CASSQGPRGNTEAFF. CDR3 sequence (DNA): TGTGCCAGCAGCCAAGGGCCCAGGGGGAACACTGAAGCTTTCTTT. The chain is built from TRBV27 and TRBJ1-1; D may be TRBD1 (6 bases). The CDR3 spans 15 residues. CDR1 is MNHEY and CDR2 is SMNVEV in the germline V gene (reference sequence). The V and J ends lost 6 bases and 1 base respectively, with 15 bases between them.

The chain is built from TRBV20-1 and TRBJ1-5; the D gene is possibly TRBD1 (5 bases). CDR1 is DFQATT and CDR2 is SNEGSKA in the germline V gene (reference sequence). The length of the CDR3 is 15 residues. The germline V and J ends were trimmed by 3 bases and 9 bases, with 21 bases remaining between them. The CDR3 is CSASGGEGSLRPQHF. CDR3 DNA sequence: TGCAGTGCTAGTGGGGGGGAGGGGAGCCTTAGGCCCCAGCATTTT.

V and J are TRBV25-1 and TRBJ1-6; tentative D call: TRBD1 (5 bases). This CDR3 contains 14 residues. Germline V gives CDR1 MGHDK, CDR2 SYGVNS. Trimming left V 3 bases short and J 10 bases short, with 13 bases between. The CDR3 is CASSDTQGGSPLHF. The CDR3 nucleotides read TGTGCCAGCAGTGATACCCAGGGAGGCTCACCCCTCCACTTT.

This clonotype was counted at least ten times. Here the CDR3 reads CASSPFSAPGGGNTIYF. DNA for the CDR3: TGTGCCAGCAGTCCCTTTTCCGCTCCCGGGGGGGGAAACACCATATATTTT. The chain combines TRBV27 with TRBJ1-3; a possible D gene is TRBD1 (5 bases). Germline loops: CDR1 MNHEY, CDR2 SMNVEV (reference sequence). This CDR3 region has 17 residues. V was cut by 5 bases and J by 4 bases, with 21 bases left in between.

This clonotype was recorded many times. The chain joins TRBV9 to TRBJ1-6; 7 bases map to TRBD1. Per germline, CDR1 SGDLS and CDR2 YYNGEE. This CDR3 contains 16 residues. With V trimmed by 0 bases and J by 10 bases, 10 bases remained unmatched. Here the CDR3 reads CASSVGTRGVGSPLHF. The CDR3 nucleotides read TGTGCCAGCAGCGTAGGTACCAGGGGGGTTGGATCACCCCTCCACTTT.